These 5 T cell receptor beta chains came from one sample sequenced in a study of T cell responses to AZD1222 COVID-19 vaccine. Using immunoSEQ multiplex PCR, the repertoire was profiled, and TCRdb retains in-frame clones only, with some absent. In the table there are under 150,000 clones, about 90% of which are singletons. The starting material was peripheral blood, obtained 28 days after the second AZD1222 dose. The receptors come from an adult who received the AZD1222 COVID-19 vaccine.

The V call is TRBV5-1, the J call TRBJ2-1, with D unresolved. The V end was cut by 3 bases, the J end by 0 bases, with 13 bases between. CDR1 SGHRS and CDR2 YFSETQ come from the germline V gene. The CDR3 is 16 residues long. CDR3 sequence (DNA): TGCGCCAGCAGCTCCTGGACCCCGAGCTCCTACAATGAGCAGTTCTTC. Amino acids: CASSSWTPSSYNEQFF.

V gene TRBV5-8 combines with J gene TRBJ2-7; 10 bases match TRBD2. Germline CDR1 SGHTS, CDR2 YDEGEE. This CDR3 is built from 14 residues. The junction had 9 bases not matched to a gene; V was cut back by 6 bases and J by 6 bases. The CDR3 bases are TGTGCCAGCACCCTGACCGGGACTAGCGTCGAGCAGTACTTC. Its translation: CASTLTGTSVEQYF.

The chain recombines TRBV2 with TRBJ1-2; the D is unclear. The ends were cut back, 6 bases at V and 5 bases at J, with 13 bases in the middle. Germline CDR1 reads SNHLY; CDR2 reads FYNNEI. The CDR3 is 13 residues long. The CDR3 bases are TGTGCCAGCAGCCCGGGAGGGTCTTATGGCTACACCTTC. Translated, it gives CASSPGGSYGYTF.

This chain uses TRBV10-1 with TRBJ2-5; D not resolved. Germline lookup yields CDR1 WNHNN and CDR2 SYGVQD (reference sequence). Trimming took off 6 bases at V and 5 bases at J, with 16 bases between the two ends. CDR3 length: 14 amino acids. The CDR3 nucleotides are TGCGCCAGCAGCCCCGGCCAGGCCGGGGAGACCCAGTACTTC. This codes for CASSPGQAGETQYF.

The chain carries TRBV7-2 and TRBJ1-3; 8 bases agree with TRBD1. The length of the CDR3 is 14 residues. The V gene's germline CDR1 is SGHTA and CDR2 FQGNSA. The ends lost 5 bases at V and 11 bases at J; junction bases unmatched: 11. Here the CDR3 DNA reads TGTGCCAGCAGCGGATCTACCCGGACAGGGTCCATATATTTT. Protein: CASSGSTRTGSIYF.